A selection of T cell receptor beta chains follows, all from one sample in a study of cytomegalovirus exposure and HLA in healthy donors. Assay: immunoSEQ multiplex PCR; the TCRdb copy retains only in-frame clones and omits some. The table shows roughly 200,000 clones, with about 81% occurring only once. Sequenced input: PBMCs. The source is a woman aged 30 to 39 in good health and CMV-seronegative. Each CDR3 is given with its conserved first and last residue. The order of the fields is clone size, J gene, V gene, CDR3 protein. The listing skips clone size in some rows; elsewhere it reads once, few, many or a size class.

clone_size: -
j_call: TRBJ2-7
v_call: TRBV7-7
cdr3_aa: CASSLHSYYEQYF

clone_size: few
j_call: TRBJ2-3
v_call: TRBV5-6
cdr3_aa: CASSFWTSGRATDTQYF

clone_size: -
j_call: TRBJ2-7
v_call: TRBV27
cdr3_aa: CASSLSRPTYREAYEQYF

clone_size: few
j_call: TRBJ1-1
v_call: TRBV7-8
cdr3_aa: CASSSQPRGEAFF

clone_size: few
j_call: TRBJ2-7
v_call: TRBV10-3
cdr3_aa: CAISEMAGGGEQYF

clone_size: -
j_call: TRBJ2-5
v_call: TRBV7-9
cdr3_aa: CASSSSQSGQGRTETQYF

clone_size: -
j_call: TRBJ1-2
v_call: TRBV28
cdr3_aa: CASSVGRESTF

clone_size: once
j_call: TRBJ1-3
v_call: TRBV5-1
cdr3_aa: CASNDPGGNTIYF

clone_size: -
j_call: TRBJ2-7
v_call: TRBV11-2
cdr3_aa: CASSVTSGNLYEQYF

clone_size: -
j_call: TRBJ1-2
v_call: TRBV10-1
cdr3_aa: CASSADRGTRSF

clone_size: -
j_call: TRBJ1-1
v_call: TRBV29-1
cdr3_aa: CSVASDTTASFF

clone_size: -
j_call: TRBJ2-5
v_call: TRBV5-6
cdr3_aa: CASSFRSGRRETQYF

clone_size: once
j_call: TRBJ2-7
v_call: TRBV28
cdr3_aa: CASVGLLYEQYF

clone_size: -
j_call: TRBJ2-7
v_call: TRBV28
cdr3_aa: CASSALGAGEREQYF

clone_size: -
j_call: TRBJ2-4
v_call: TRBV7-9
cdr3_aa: CASSFSRGGKAKNIQYF

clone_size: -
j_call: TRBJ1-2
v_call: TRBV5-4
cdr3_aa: CASSLRGGIDYGYTF

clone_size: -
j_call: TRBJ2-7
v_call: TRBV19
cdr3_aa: CASRVDRSLSYEQYF

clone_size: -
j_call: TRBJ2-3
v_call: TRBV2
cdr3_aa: CASSELAGAIGTQYF

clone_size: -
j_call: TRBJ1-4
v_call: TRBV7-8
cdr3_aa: CASSLAGRKLFF

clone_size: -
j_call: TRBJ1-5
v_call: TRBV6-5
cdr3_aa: CASSYRGSNQPQHF

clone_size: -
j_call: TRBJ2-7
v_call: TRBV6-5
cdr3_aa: CASSYSLGEASYF

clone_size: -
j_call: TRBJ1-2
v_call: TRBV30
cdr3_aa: CAWSVNRGDGYTF

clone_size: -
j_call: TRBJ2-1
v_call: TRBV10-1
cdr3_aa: CASSPSRRLAGKRNYNEQFF

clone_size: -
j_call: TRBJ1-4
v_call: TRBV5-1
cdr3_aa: CASSELGAPGEKLFF

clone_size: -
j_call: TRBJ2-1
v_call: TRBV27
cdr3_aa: CASRTQGFLHEQFF

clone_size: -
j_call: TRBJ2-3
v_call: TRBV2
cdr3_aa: CASSEGTGATDTQYF

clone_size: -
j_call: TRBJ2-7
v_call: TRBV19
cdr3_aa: CASSPRTGTYEQYF

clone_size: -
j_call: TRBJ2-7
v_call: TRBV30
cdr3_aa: CAWRDCNSF

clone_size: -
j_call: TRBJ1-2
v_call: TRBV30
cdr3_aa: CAWSVRGQGAHYVF

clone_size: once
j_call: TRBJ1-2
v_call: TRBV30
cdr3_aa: CALYAVTGPKGYTF

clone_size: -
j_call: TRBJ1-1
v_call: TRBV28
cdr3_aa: CASSLGGLRDTEAFF

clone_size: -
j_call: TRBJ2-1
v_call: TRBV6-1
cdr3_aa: CASSEGEGAYNEQFF

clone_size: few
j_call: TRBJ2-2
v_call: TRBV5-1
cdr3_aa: CASRQAIIESGELFF

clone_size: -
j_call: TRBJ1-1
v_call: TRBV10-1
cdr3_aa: CASSAIFGNTEAFF

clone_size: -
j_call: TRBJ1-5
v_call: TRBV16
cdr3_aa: CASSLGPPTDSNQPQHF

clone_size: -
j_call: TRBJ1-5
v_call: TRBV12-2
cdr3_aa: CASRLRRGGPLSNQPQHF

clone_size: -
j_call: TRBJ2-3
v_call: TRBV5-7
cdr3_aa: CASSPRTSGGAPDTQYF

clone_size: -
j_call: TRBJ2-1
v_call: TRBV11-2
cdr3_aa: CASRPLAASVEQFF

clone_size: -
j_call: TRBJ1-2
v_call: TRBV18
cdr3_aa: CASSPGQGNTF

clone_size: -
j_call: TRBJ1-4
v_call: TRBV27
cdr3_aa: CASSPFRQPNEKLFF

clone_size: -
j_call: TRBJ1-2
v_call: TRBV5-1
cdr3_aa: CAKSDSGQAPRYTF

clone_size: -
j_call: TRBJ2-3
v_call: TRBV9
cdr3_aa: CASSVRGRGYTDTQYF

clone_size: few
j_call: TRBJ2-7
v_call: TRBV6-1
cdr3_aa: CASSAGQLRFYEQYF

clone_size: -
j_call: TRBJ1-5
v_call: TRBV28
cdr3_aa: CASSAVGTGGGNQPQHF

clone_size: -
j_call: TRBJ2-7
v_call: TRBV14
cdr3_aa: CASSQVAGALPSYEQYF

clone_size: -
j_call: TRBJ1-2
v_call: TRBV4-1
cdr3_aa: CASSQRTGWDYGYTF

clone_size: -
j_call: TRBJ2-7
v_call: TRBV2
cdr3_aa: CASNGLGAYEQYF

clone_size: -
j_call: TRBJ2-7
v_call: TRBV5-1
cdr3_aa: CASSFNGNSYEQYF

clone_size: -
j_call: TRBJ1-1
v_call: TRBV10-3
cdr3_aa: CAISESTVTEAFF

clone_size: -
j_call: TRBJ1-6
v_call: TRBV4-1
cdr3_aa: CASSQGGGSSYNSPLHF

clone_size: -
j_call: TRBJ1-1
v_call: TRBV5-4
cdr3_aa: CASSDRQGWTEAFF

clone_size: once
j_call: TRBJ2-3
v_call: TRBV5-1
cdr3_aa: CASSGGTGDTDTQYF

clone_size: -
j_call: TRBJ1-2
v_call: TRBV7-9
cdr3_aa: CASSPREGREFGYTF

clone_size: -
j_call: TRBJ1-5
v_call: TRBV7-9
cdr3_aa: CASSLVIGQTGYQPQHF

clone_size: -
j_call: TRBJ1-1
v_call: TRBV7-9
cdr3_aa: CASSVHSDRNTEAFF

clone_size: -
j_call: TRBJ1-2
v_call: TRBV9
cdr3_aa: CASSEAPNDWRGGYTF